This TCR beta chain is drawn from a study of blood T cell repertoires in COVID-19. Two consecutive negative NP/OP PCR tests, clearance, or resolved symptoms defined Cohort 3 recovery. Looked up from germline, CDR1 is SGDLS and CDR2 is YYNGEE. CDR3 length equals 15 residues. V lost 4 bases to trimming and J lost 0 bases, with 11 bases between them. In the original analysis: Nucleated cell counts were estimated from reference gene primer amplification. Some clones are missing from TCRdb's copy, which holds only in-frame ones; the method was immunoSEQ multiplex PCR. Clone size and the V and J calls come from that table; the DNA yielded D and trimming. The sample yields around 250,000 clones, 80% to 85% seen once.

This sequence was found in a man aged 45-60 years who had recovered from COVID-19. Sequencing used PBMCs or T cells enriched from blood (not recorded which). The V and J genes are TRBV9 and TRBJ2-1; no clear D. The CDR3 sequence is CASSPSGSSYNEQFF. In nucleotides, the CDR3 is TGTGCCAGCAGCCCTAGTGGTAGCTCCTACAATGAGCAGTTCTTC.